The 3 T cell receptor beta chains listed next were all sequenced from one sample in a study of OX40 agonist ivuxolimab in advanced cancers. The repertoire was sequenced with immunoSEQ multiplex PCR; TCRdb's copy has only in-frame clones and lacks some. The sample records about 43,000 clones, around three quarters being singletons. The sequencing here drew on CD4+ or CD8+ T cells sorted from blood, taken in a trial of the OX40 agonist ivuxolimab. These receptors were taken from an adult with an advanced solid tumor such as melanoma, head and neck, liver or kidney cancer.

The chain couples TRBV4-2 to TRBJ2-2, with 10 bases lining up with TRBD2. V was pared by 0 bases and J by 2 bases, with 6 bases of the junction left unmatched. Germline V gene sequence: CDR1 LGHNA, CDR2 YNFKEQ. The CDR3 has 18 residues. This CDR3 reads CASSQDPIAGGNTGELFF. As DNA, the CDR3 is TGTGCCAGCAGCCAAGATCCCATAGCGGGAGGTAACACCGGGGAGCTGTTTTTT.

The chain employs TRBV30 and TRBJ2-1; 8 nucleotides agree with TRBD2. V gave up 4 bases and J gave up 2 bases; unmatched junction bases: 7. The CDR3 totals 15 residues. Germline V CDR1 and CDR2: GTSNPN, SVGIG (reference sequence). The CDR3 DNA reads TGTGCCTGGAAACACCCGGGGGGGACCTACAATGAGCAGTTCTTC. It encodes CAWKHPGGTYNEQFF.

This rearrangement joins TRBV5-4 to TRBJ2-2; 9 nucleotides align to TRBD1. The CDR3 contains 14 residues. Germline lookup yields CDR1 SGHNT and CDR2 YYREEE (reference sequence). V lost 10 bases and J lost 2; bases outside the gene matches: 6. In nucleotides, the CDR3 is TGTGCCGCTAAACAGGGGGCCAACACCGGGGAGCTGTTTTTT. Its protein product is CAAKQGANTGELFF. Full variable domain (outside the CDR3, taken from reference TRBV5-4 and TRBJ2-2): ETGVTQSPTHLIKTRGQQVTLRCSSQSGHNTVSWYQQALGQGPQFIFQYYREEENGRGNFPPRFSGLQFPNYSSELNVNALELDDSALYLCAAKQGANTGELFFGEGSRLTVL.